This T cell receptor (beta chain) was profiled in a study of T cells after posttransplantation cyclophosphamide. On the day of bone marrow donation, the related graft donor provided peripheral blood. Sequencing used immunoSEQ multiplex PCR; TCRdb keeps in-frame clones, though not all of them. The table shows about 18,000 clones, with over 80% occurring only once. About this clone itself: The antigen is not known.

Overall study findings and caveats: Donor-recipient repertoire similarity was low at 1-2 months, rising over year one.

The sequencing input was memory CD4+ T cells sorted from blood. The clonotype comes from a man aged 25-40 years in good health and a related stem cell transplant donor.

CDR3 in DNA: TGTGCCAGCAGTTGGGGGCTAGCGGGGGTTTACAATGAGCAGTTCTTC. This codes for CASSWGLAGVYNEQFF. The gene calls are TRBV6-5 and TRBJ2-1; 10 bases are shared with TRBD2. V lost 4 bases to trimming and J lost 4 bases; unmatched junction nucleotides: 7. Germline lookup yields CDR1 MNHEY and CDR2 SVGAGI. The CDR3 runs to 16 residues.